One sample yielded the 25 T cell receptor beta chains listed below, sequenced in a study of blood T cell repertoires in COVID-19. Data came from immunoSEQ multiplex PCR; TCRdb stores just in-frame clones and leaves some out. The sample comprises under 250,000 clones, less than 85% of which are singletons, and 7% to 8.5% rests with the top ten. Material for sequencing was peripheral blood. These receptors were collected from a woman in her 70s with acute or convalescent COVID-19.

The chain uses TRBV18 and TRBJ2-2, with D possibly matching TRBD1 (5 bases). The CDR3 runs to 16 residues. Germline V gene data show CDR1 as KGHSH and CDR2 as LQKENI. Trimming cost V 2 bases and J 0 bases, with 10 bases left between them. This CDR3 reads CASSPGAPPNTGELFF. In DNA, the CDR3 is TGTGCCAGCTCACCAGGGGCGCCGCCGAACACCGGGGAGCTGTTTTTT.

V gene TRBV14 combines with J gene TRBJ2-1; maybe TRBD2 (5 bases). Germline V gene sequence: CDR1 SGHDN, CDR2 FVKESK. V gave up 4 bases and J gave up 2 bases, with 12 bases separating them. CDR3 size: 15 residues. The CDR3 nucleotides are TGTGCCAGCAGCCTGTTGGACTCTGCCTACAATGAGCAGTTCTTC. Protein sequence: CASSLLDSAYNEQFF.

The rearrangement uses TRBV5-1 and TRBJ2-3; 10 positions match TRBD2. V shed 1 base, J shed 1 base, and the junction held 3 bases outside the gene matches. Germline CDR1 and CDR2: SGHRS and YFSETQ. This CDR3 has 16 amino acids. The CDR3 spells CASSLKAGGGTDTQYF. The CDR3, as DNA: TGCGCCAGCAGCTTGAAAGCGGGGGGGGGCACAGATACGCAGTATTTT.

The chain couples TRBV7-6 to TRBJ2-7; 9 bases align to TRBD2. V shed 2 bases and J 2 bases; nucleotides not matched to a gene: 4. The CDR3 covers 15 residues. Per germline, CDR1 SGHVS and CDR2 FNYEAQ. Here the CDR3 reads CASSLMAGGTYEQYF. CDR3 nucleotide sequence: TGTGCCAGCAGCTTAATGGCGGGGGGGACCTACGAGCAGTACTTC.

The chain combines TRBV2 with TRBJ2-3; the match to TRBD2 covers 7 bases. J gave up 9 bases and V 7 bases, and 16 bases lay outside the gene matches. The CDR3 spans 15 residues. CDR1 is SNHLY and CDR2 is FYNNEI in the germline V gene. The CDR3 here is CASKRGMAGDDTQYF. CDR3 bases: TGTGCCAGCAAAAGGGGTATGGCGGGGGACGACACGCAGTATTTT.

The V gene is TRBV11-3, the J gene TRBJ2-7; TRBD1 matches at 7 bases. Germline assignment: CDR1 SGHNT and CDR2 YENEEA. The CDR3 sequence is 14 residues long. Trimming removed 5 bases from V and 2 bases from J; junction bases left unmatched: 6. The CDR3 nucleotides are TGTGCCAGCAGCCCCTGGGACAGCCCCTACGAGCAGTACTTC. Encoded protein: CASSPWDSPYEQYF.

V usage is TRBV7-2 and J usage is TRBJ2-7, with 8 bases lining up with TRBD1. V trimming: 4 bases; J trimming: 5 bases; junction bases outside the gene matches: 7. This CDR3 has 14 residues. The germline CDR1 and CDR2 sequences are SGHTA and FQGNSA. The CDR3 bases are TGTGCCAGCAGCTCCCGGACAGGGAGAAACGAGCAGTACTTC. Amino acids: CASSSRTGRNEQYF.

The chain links TRBV27 to TRBJ2-2; 9 bases agree with TRBD1. The junction had 12 bases not matched to a gene; V was cut back by 1 base and J by 3 bases. Germline assignment: CDR1 MNHEY and CDR2 SMNVEV (reference sequence). The CDR3 extends over 19 amino acids. The CDR3 region is CASSLYSPTGGTDTGELFF. The CDR3 nucleotides read TGTGCCAGCAGTTTATATTCCCCAACAGGGGGCACGGACACCGGGGAGCTGTTTTTT.

This clone has just a few counts. The J gene is TRBJ2-5, the V gene TRBV19; 8 bases line up with TRBD2. Germline V gene lookup returns CDR1 LNHDA and CDR2 SQIVND (reference sequence). The CDR3 covers 18 residues. Trimming at V came to 4 bases and at J to 5 bases, leaving 18 bases not matched to a gene. This CDR3 is CASSTVGLAGPGRETQYF. In nucleotides, the CDR3 is TGTGCCAGTAGTACGGTCGGGCTAGCGGGTCCGGGGCGGGAGACCCAGTACTTC.

V and J are TRBV18 and TRBJ2-7; maybe TRBD1 (6 bases). The CDR3 spans 16 residues. Trimming stripped 3 bases from V and 0 bases from J, with 15 bases between. Germline values: CDR1 KGHSH, CDR2 LQKENI. CDR3 in DNA: TGTGCCAGCTCACCGATGGGCAGGGGCAGCTCCTACGAGCAGTACGTC. It specifies CASSPMGRGSSYEQYV.

This clone has just one count. The V call is TRBV3-1 (or the pseudogene TRBV3-2), the J call TRBJ2-3; TRBD1 is a possible D gene (5 bases). The CDR3 length is 18 residues. Germline-derived CDR1 and CDR2 are LGHDT and YNNKEL (reference sequence). Trimming removed 0 bases at V and 0 bases at J, with 16 bases between. The CDR3 here is CASSQDRVPPSSTDTQYF. The CDR3 DNA sequence: TGTGCCAGCAGCCAAGACAGGGTGCCCCCATCTAGCACAGATACGCAGTATTTT.

The J gene is TRBJ1-6, the V gene TRBV7-9; perhaps TRBD1 as D (5 bases). This CDR3 comprises 14 residues. The V and J ends lost 5 bases and 10 bases respectively, with 15 bases between them. Germline V CDR1 and CDR2: SEHNR, FQNEAQ (reference sequence). CDR3 bases: TGTGCCAGCAGCCAGGGACTCCAACTATCACCCCTCCACTTT. Its protein product is CASSQGLQLSPLHF.

The V call is TRBV6-5, the J call TRBJ2-7; 9 nucleotides align to TRBD1. The CDR3 runs to 15 residues. Germline CDR1 is MNHEY and CDR2 is SVGAGI. The V and J ends lost 6 bases and 0 bases, in that order; junction bases with no gene match: 6. The CDR3 spells CASSPRTGASYEQYF. The CDR3 nucleotides read TGTGCCAGCAGCCCGAGGACAGGGGCCTCCTACGAGCAGTACTTC.

This chain uses TRBV6-6 with TRBJ1-1, with 7 bases fitting TRBD1. The V segment lost 6 bases and the J segment 3 bases; nucleotides outside the gene matches: 10. The CDR3 spans 15 residues. The germline gives CDR1 MNHNY, CDR2 SVGAGI (reference sequence). This CDR3 is CASRVGGRSDTEAFF. As DNA, the CDR3 is TGTGCCAGCAGAGTAGGGGGCAGGTCGGACACTGAAGCTTTCTTT.

This clone has just one count. V is TRBV7-2 and J is TRBJ2-7, with a possible D match to TRBD2 (7 bases). From germline, CDR1 is SGHTA and CDR2 FQGNSA. The CDR3 is 14 residues long. V lost 2 bases and J 7 bases, leaving 15 bases between the germline ends. The CDR3 region has the DNA TGTGCCAGCAGCTTAAAGGGGGGGATAGGTGAGCAGTACGTC. Protein sequence: CASSLKGGIGEQYV.

V and J are TRBV14 and TRBJ2-2; a weak D match, TRBD2 (5 bases). CDR1 and CDR2 (germline): SGHDN, FVKESK. V shed 2 bases and J shed 2 bases, with 15 bases lying between them. The CDR3 runs to 17 residues. The CDR3 protein is CASSQSPRGSNTGELFF. CDR3 bases: TGTGCCAGCAGCCAAAGCCCCCGGGGTAGCAACACCGGGGAGCTGTTTTTT. Full variable domain (remainder filled in from reference TRBV14 and TRBJ2-2): EAGVTQFPSHSVIEKGQTVTLRCDPISGHDNLYWYRRVMGKEIKFLLHFVKESKQDESGMPNNRFLAERTGGTYSTLKVQPAELEDSGVYFCASSQSPRGSNTGELFFGEGSRLTVL.

The chain joins TRBV14 to TRBJ1-4; unclear D gene. Germline CDR1 reads SGHDN; CDR2 reads FVKESK. The ends were cut back, 4 bases at V and 1 base at J, with 19 bases in the middle. CDR3 length: 18 amino acids. The CDR3 region has the DNA TGTGCCAGCAGCCCCCCGTTACGGAGTATGGGAACTAATGAAAAACTGTTTTTT. Translation: CASSPPLRSMGTNEKLFF.

The chain links TRBV7-2 to TRBJ2-3; 7 bases are a match to TRBD2. The CDR3 runs 15 residues. Trimming took 5 bases from V and 2 from J; bases not matched to a gene: 7. Germline V gene sequence: CDR1 SGHTA, CDR2 FQGNSA. CDR3 amino acids: CASSPFGGSTDTQYF. As DNA, the CDR3 is TGTGCCAGCAGCCCTTTCGGGGGGTCCACAGATACGCAGTATTTT.

This clone was seen a handful of times. This chain uses TRBV30 with TRBJ1-4; TRBD1 might be the D (6 bases). Looked up from germline, CDR1 is GTSNPN and CDR2 is SVGIG (reference sequence). V dropped 4 bases and J dropped 6 bases, with 15 bases sitting between them. The CDR3 consists of 14 residues. The CDR3 nucleotides read TGTGCCTGGACCGAGGGGGGGTTAGATGAAAAACTGTTTTTT. Translation gives CAWTEGGLDEKLFF.

This clone was recorded once. The genes are TRBV19 and TRBJ2-3; 7 nucleotides match TRBD2. The V gene end was trimmed by 5 bases and the J gene end by 6 bases; junction bases not matched to a gene: 11. The CDR3 is made up of 15 amino acids. The germline V gene encodes CDR1 LNHDA and CDR2 SQIVND (reference sequence). Here the CDR3 DNA reads TGTGCCAGTAGTCACGCGAGGGAGGGCGCGGATACGCAGTATTTT. Residues: CASSHAREGADTQYF.

This clone was seen a single time. The rearrangement joins TRBV9 to TRBJ2-1; D is perhaps TRBD2 (5 bases). The germline V gene encodes CDR1 SGDLS and CDR2 YYNGEE. The CDR3 runs 11 residues. V gave up 4 bases and J gave up 13 bases, with 12 bases separating them. CDR3 sequence: CASSLEGPQFF. The CDR3 bases are TGTGCCAGCAGCCTCGAGGGCCCACAGTTCTTC.

This clone was recorded a few times. The gene calls are TRBV5-6 and TRBJ2-7; D is undetermined. Germline CDR1 reads SGHDT; CDR2 reads YYEEEE. V lost 2 bases, J lost 6 bases, and 6 bases lay in between. The CDR3 runs 11 residues. The CDR3 nucleotides read TGTGCCAGCAGCTTTGAGTCCGAGCAGTACTTC. Translated, it gives CASSFESEQYF.

The CDR3, as DNA: TGTGCCAGCAGGAGCGAAGGGGCCGAGACCCAGTACTTC. Translating it yields CASRSEGAETQYF. The J gene is TRBJ2-5, the V gene TRBV7-6; TRBD1 might be the D (5 bases). CDR1 and CDR2 from the germline V gene are SGHVS and FNYEAQ. This CDR3 has 13 amino acids. V lost 6 bases, J lost 5 bases, and 13 bases lay in between.

The V call is TRBV9, the J call TRBJ1-1, with a weak D call TRBD1 (5 bases). Trimming shortened V by 3 bases and J by 0 bases, and 12 bases separated the two germline ends. Germline CDR1 reads SGDLS; CDR2 reads YYNGEE. The CDR3 runs to 15 residues. The CDR3 is CASSAHTGLNTEAFF. In nucleotides, the CDR3 is TGTGCCAGCAGCGCACATACAGGTTTGAACACTGAAGCTTTCTTT.

This clone was picked up many times. This rearrangement joins TRBV3-1 (or the pseudogene TRBV3-2) to TRBJ2-1; 8 bases are shared with TRBD2. The CDR3 is 19 residues long. V lost 2 bases and J lost 5; bases outside the gene matches: 17. Germline-derived CDR1 and CDR2 are LGHDT and YNNKEL (reference sequence). CDR3 nucleotides: TGTGCCAGCAGCCAACCGGGACTACTAGGCCGGGGGGGGGACAATGAGCAGTTCTTC. Encoded protein: CASSQPGLLGRGGDNEQFF.